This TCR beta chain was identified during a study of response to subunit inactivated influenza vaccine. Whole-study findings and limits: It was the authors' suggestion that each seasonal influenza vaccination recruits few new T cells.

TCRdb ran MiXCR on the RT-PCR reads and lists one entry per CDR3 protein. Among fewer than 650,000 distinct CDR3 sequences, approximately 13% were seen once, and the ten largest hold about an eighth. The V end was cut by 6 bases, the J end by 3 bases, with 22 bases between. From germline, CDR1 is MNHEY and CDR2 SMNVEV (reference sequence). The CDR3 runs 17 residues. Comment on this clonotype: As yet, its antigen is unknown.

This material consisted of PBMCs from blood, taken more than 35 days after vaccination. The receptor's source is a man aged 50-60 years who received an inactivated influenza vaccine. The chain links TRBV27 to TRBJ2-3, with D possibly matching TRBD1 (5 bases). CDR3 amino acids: CASSPLSGHPRTDTQYF. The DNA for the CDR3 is TGTGCCAGCAGCCCCCTTTCAGGGCACCCGAGGACAGATACGCAGTATTTT.